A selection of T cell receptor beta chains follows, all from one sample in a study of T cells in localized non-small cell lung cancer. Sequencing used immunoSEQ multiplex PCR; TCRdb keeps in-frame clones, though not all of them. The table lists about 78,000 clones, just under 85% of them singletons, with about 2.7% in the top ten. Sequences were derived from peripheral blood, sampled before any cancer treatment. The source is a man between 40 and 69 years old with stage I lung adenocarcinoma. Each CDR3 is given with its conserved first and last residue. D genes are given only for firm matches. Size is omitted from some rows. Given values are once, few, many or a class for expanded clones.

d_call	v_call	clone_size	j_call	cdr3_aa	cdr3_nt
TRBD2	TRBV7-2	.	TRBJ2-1	CASSLAGGPDNEQFF	TGTGCCAGCAGCCTAGCGGGAGGGCCCGACAATGAGCAGTTCTTC
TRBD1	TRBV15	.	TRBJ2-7	CATSTDRGYEQYF	TGTGCCACCAGTACGGACAGGGGCTACGAGCAGTACTTC
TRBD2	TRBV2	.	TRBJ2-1	CASEAAGGREFYNEQFF	TGTGCCAGCGAGGCAGCGGGAGGGCGAGAGTTCTACAATGAGCAGTTCTTC
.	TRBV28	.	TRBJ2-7	CASRSLAYEQYF	TGTGCCAGCAGGTCGCTTGCCTACGAGCAGTACTTC
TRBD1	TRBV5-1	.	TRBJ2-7	CASSSLQGAGEQYF	TGCGCCAGCAGCTCGCTCCAGGGGGCGGGTGAGCAGTACTTC
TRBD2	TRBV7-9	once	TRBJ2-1	CASSFGTSGYNEQFF	TGTGCCAGCAGCTTCGGGACTAGCGGCTACAATGAGCAGTTCTTC
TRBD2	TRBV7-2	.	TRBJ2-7	CASSTTSGGASYEQYF	TGTGCCAGCAGTACGACTAGCGGGGGGGCTTCCTACGAGCAGTACTTC
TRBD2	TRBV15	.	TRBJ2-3	CATSRDRLAASTDTQYF	TGTGCCACCAGCAGAGATCGACTAGCAGCTAGCACAGATACGCAGTATTTT
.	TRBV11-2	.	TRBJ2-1	CASSLEGYGVPPGPYNEQFF	TGTGCCAGCAGCTTAGAGGGGTACGGGGTCCCCCCGGGCCCCTACAATGAGCAGTTCTTC
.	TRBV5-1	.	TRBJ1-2	CASSLGGGARTF	TGCGCCAGCAGCTTGGGAGGAGGGGCTCGGACCTTC
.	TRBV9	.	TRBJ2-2	CASSVDRNTGELFF	TGTGCCAGCAGCGTAGACAGAAACACCGGGGAGCTGTTTTTT
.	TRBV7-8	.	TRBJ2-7	CASSLSTQGGEQYF	TGTGCCAGCAGCTTATCAACCCAGGGTGGCGAGCAGTACTTC
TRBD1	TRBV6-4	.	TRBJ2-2	CASRPGQGHTGELFF	TGTGCCAGCAGACCGGGACAGGGTCACACCGGGGAGCTGTTTTTT
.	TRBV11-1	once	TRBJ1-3	CASVDFPSGNTIYF	TGTGCCAGCGTGGATTTCCCCTCTGGAAACACCATATATTTT
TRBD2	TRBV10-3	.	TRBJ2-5	CAISDSGLAETQYF	TGTGCCATCAGTGACTCAGGACTAGCGGAGACCCAGTACTTC
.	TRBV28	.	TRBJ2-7	CASSPAAGDLGEQYF	TGTGCCAGCAGCCCAGCCGCAGGGGATCTGGGGGAGCAGTACTTC
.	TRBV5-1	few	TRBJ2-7	CASSLNPGGASRYEQYF	TGCGCCAGCAGCTTGAATCCGGGGGGCGCTTCTAGGTACGAGCAGTACTTC
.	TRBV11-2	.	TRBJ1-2	CASSPSRAATGYTF	TGTGCCAGCAGCCCGAGTCGGGCCGCGACGGGCTACACCTTC
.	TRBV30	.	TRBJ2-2	CAWSDRLTGELFF	TGTGCCTGGTCCGACAGACTCACCGGGGAGCTGTTTTTT
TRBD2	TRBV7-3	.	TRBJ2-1	CASSPGLATEQFF	TGTGCCAGCAGCCCCGGACTAGCGACGGAGCAGTTCTTC
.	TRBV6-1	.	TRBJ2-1	CASRREISYNEQFF	TGTGCCAGCAGGAGGGAAATCTCCTACAATGAGCAGTTCTTC
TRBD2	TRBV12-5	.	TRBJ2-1	CASGSGGGGLNNEQFF	TGTGCTAGTGGTTCGGGCGGGGGGGGATTAAACAATGAGCAGTTCTTC
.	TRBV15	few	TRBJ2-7	CATSRARAVSYEQYF	TGTGCCACCAGCAGAGCCCGGGCGGTCAGCTACGAGCAGTACTTC
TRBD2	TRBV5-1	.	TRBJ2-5	CASSLGGSGAGETQYF	TGCGCCAGCAGCCTGGGGGGTAGCGGGGCCGGGGAGACCCAGTACTTC
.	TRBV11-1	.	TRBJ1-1	CASSLNRVNTEAFF	TGTGCCAGCAGCTTAAACAGGGTGAACACTGAAGCTTTCTTT
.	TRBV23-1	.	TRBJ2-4	CASSPTVRLAKNIQYF	TGCGCCAGCAGTCCTACCGTTAGACTAGCCAAAAACATTCAGTACTTC
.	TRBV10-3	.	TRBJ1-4	CAISETGGNEKLFF	TGTGCCATCAGTGAGACAGGCGGGAATGAAAAACTGTTTTTT
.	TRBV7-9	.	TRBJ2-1	CASSGRGNEQFF	TGTGCCAGCAGCGGCAGGGGTAATGAGCAGTTCTTC
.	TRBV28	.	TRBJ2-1	CASSLWQASSYNEQFF	TGTGCCAGCAGTTTATGGCAGGCCTCATCCTACAATGAGCAGTTCTTC
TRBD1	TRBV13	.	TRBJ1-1	CASSSLRDRGRGTEAFF	TGTGCCAGCAGCTCGCTCCGGGACAGGGGGCGCGGGACTGAAGCTTTCTTT
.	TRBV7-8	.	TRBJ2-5	CASSLASGLKGTQYF	TGTGCCAGCAGCTTAGCCTCCGGGCTTAAAGGGACCCAGTACTTC
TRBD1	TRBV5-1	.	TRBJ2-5	CASRTGGTQETQYF	TGCGCCAGCCGGACAGGGGGTACCCAAGAGACCCAGTACTTC
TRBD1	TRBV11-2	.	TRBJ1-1	CASSRTGLNTEAFF	TGTGCCAGCAGCCGGACAGGGTTGAACACTGAAGCTTTCTTT
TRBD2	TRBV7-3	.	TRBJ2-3	CASSKGGLASGNTQYF	TGTGCCAGCAGTAAAGGGGGACTAGCAAGCGGGAATACGCAGTATTTT
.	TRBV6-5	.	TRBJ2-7	CASSYSILGAKDF	TGTGCCAGCAGTTACTCGATTTTGGGGGCGAAGGACTTC
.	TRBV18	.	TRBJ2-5	CASSPGETQYF	TGTGCCAGCTCTCCTGGGGAGACCCAGTACTTC
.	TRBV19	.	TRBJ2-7	CASSTMGGGRHEQYF	TGTGCCAGTAGTACGATGGGGGGGGGCAGGCACGAGCAGTACTTC
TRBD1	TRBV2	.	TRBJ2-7	CASSERQGSYEQYF	TGTGCCAGCAGTGAGAGACAGGGGTCCTACGAGCAGTACTTC
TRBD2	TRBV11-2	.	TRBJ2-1	CASSWGLAGSNEQFF	TGTGCCAGCAGCTGGGGACTAGCGGGATCGAATGAGCAGTTCTTC
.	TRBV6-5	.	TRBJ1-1	CASSRTLSEAFF	TGTGCCAGCAGTCGGACACTGTCTGAAGCTTTCTTT